The TCR beta chain described here comes from a study of T-cell reconstitution after alpha-beta-depleted transplantation in children. Findings and limits, study-wide: Newly produced T cells mostly provided counts and TCRbeta diversity after one year, as hyperexpanded clones declined. Some patients owed their high day-60 TCRbeta diversity to surviving recipient T cells and thymic progenitors.

The TCRbeta library incorporated unique molecular identifiers. In TCRdb, the PCR reads were re-called with MiXCR into one record per CDR3 protein. The sample records fewer than 350,000 distinct CDR3 sequences, 10% being singletons. In the case of this clonotype: Its antigen is unknown.

Germline CDR1 and CDR2: LGHNA and YNFKEQ. Unmatched junction bases numbered 9, after V lost 4 bases and J lost 0 bases. CDR3 length: 16 residues. The clonotype comes from a boy under three years old with acute myeloid leukemia, due to receive a stem cell transplant. Sequencing used PBMCs, obtained before TCRalphabeta/CD19-depleted stem cell transplant. This chain links TRBV4-2 with TRBJ2-7; TRBD2 matches 7 bases. The chain's CDR3 is CASSPWTSWGSYEQYF. CDR3 bases: TGTGCCAGCAGCCCCTGGACTAGTTGGGGCTCCTACGAGCAGTACTTC.